This T cell receptor beta chain was retrieved from a study of regulatory T cells in long-lasting Graves disease. Whole-study findings and limits: A greater number of public clonotypes (under 3,000) was shared by persistent patients than by new patients (just over 950). Persistent disease exhibited a predilection for TRBV28, TRBJ1-2 and TRBJ2-5.

V lost 6 bases to trimming and J lost 2 bases, with 17 bases between them. Germline V gene lookup returns CDR1 MNHEY and CDR2 SMNVEV (reference sequence). This CDR3 is built from 16 residues. iRepertoire HTBI primers and Arm-PCR of CDR3 regions built TCR beta libraries. From the multiplex PCR reads, TCRdb called clonotypes with MiXCR, one entry per CDR3 protein. This table holds roughly 420,000 distinct CDR3 sequences, 16% found once. The sample's time point: newly diagnosed GD, antithyroid drugs for less than 3 months. PBMC RNA was the source of the TCR library. In this sample, this clonotype turned up many times. Its antigen is unknown. This sample also belongs to another study, concerning T cells in Graves' hyperthyroidism and ophthalmopathy. That source reports: Patients were aged 18 to 65, had disease duration under 2 months, and had newly diagnosed hyperthyroidism. Uncontrolled infection, other autoimmune disease, pregnancy or lactation barred patients from enrollment.

Sequencing was performed on peripheral blood mononuclear cells (PBMCs), taken at new diagnosis, from a patient treated with antithyroid drugs. This clonotype was obtained from a young woman with Graves disease. V and J are TRBV27 and TRBJ2-1, with a possible D match to TRBD2 (6 bases). The CDR3, as DNA: TGTGCCAGCAGCCCCCAAGCGGGCAGGACCTACAATGAGCAGTTCTTC. It specifies CASSPQAGRTYNEQFF.